The 7 T cell receptor beta chains presented below share a single source sample, sequenced in a study of identical twins. TCRdb fed the 5' RACE reads into MiXCR, producing one record per CDR3 protein. The data hold 1.5 million or so distinct CDR3 sequences, with about 32% observed a single time. Sequencing input: cord blood. Receptors were obtained from a newborn girl in good health.

This clonotype has more than one count but fewer than ten. The rearrangement joins TRBV14 to TRBJ2-1, with 9 positions matching TRBD1. J gave up 5 bases and V 1 base, and 9 bases lay outside the gene matches. Looked up from germline, CDR1 is SGHDN and CDR2 is FVKESK. This CDR3 comprises 17 residues. The DNA for the CDR3 is TGTGCCAGCAGCCAAGTCCCCCGGGACAGGGTCAACAATGAGCAGTTCTTC. Amino acid sequence: CASSQVPRDRVNNEQFF.

A word on this clonotype: A read error may produce the germline difference seen at one junction end. The chain recombines TRBV6-1 with TRBJ1-2; TRBD1 matches 7 bases. The CDR3 runs 16 residues. Germline CDR1 and CDR2: MNHNS and SASEGT. The CDR3 reads CASSEVADRNNHGYTF. CDR3 coding DNA: TGTGCCAGCAGTGAAGTGGCGGACAGGAATAACCATGGCTACACCTTC.

This clonotype was detected a few times. J is TRBJ2-5 and V is TRBV7-9; 9 positions agree with TRBD1. V lost 5 bases to trimming and J lost 4 bases; unmatched junction nucleotides: 17. Germline CDR1 SEHNR, CDR2 FQNEAQ (reference sequence). This CDR3 region has 18 residues. In DNA form, the CDR3 reads TGTGCCAGCAGCCCGATGAAGGGGACAGGGCTTGTAGTAGAGACCCAGTACTTC. Translated, it gives CASSPMKGTGLVVETQYF.

The gene calls are TRBV6-2 or TRBV6-3 and TRBJ2-3, with 9 positions matching TRBD1. The length of the CDR3 is 15 residues. Germline CDR1 is MNHEY and CDR2 is SVGEGT. V gave up 1 base and J gave up 5 bases; unmatched junction bases: 4. In nucleotides, the CDR3 is TGTGCCAGCAGTTACTGGGACAGGGCGGGAGATACGCAGTATTTT. The encoded protein is CASSYWDRAGDTQYF.

V is TRBV27 and J is TRBJ2-1; either TRBD1 or TRBD2 may fit D (5 bases each). The J call may be mistaken, given a closer DNA end match to TRBJ2-7. Germline CDR1 MNHEY, CDR2 SMNVEV (reference sequence). This CDR3 has 15 residues. Here the CDR3 reads CASRRGSSSYNEQYF. CDR3 bases: TGTGCCAGCAGGAGGGGCAGCAGCTCCTACAATGAGCAGTACTTC.

This clonotype was detected many times. The chain has TRBV29-1 and TRBJ1-4, with D perhaps matching TRBD1 (5 bases). Germline assignment: CDR1 SQVTM and CDR2 ANQGSEA. The V gene lost 2 bases and the J gene lost 7 bases, with 11 bases spanning the gap. The CDR3 has 13 residues. CDR3 coding DNA: TGCAGCGTTGAATGGGGCGCGGGTGAAAAACTGTTTTTT. Its translation is CSVEWGAGEKLFF.

This clonotype was observed a handful of times. The rearrangement uses TRBV11-2 and TRBJ2-1; TRBD2 matches 9 bases. This CDR3 has 16 residues. CDR1 and CDR2 from the germline V gene are SGHAT and FQNNGV. The J segment lost 4 bases and the V segment lost 4 bases, leaving 8 bases of the junction unmatched. CDR3 region: CASSSIAGELYNEQFF. CDR3 DNA: TGTGCCAGCAGCTCCATAGCGGGAGAGCTTTACAATGAGCAGTTCTTC.